The next 9 T cell receptor beta chains were all read from a single sample in a study of OX40 agonist ivuxolimab in advanced cancers. Library method: the immunoSEQ multiplex PCR assay. TCRdb limited this immuneACCESS table to in-frame rearrangements with V and J called. A share of clones is missing; checked studies link under half to unresolved V genes, and the rest is unexplained. Present in this sample are more than 80,000 clones, roughly nine tenths of which were seen just once. Approximately 0.32% of the sample lies in the top ten. The specimen comprised CD4+ or CD8+ T cells sorted from blood, sampled in a trial of the OX40 agonist ivuxolimab. The source is an adult with an advanced solid tumor such as melanoma, head and neck, liver or kidney cancer.

The chain carries TRBV11-2 and TRBJ2-2, with a weak D call TRBD2 (5 bases). This CDR3 has 15 amino acids. With 3 bases removed from V and 0 bases from J, the gap between germline ends came to 8 bases. CDR1 is SGHAT, CDR2 FQNNGV, per germline. CDR3 sequence reads: CASSFTRSNTGELFF. CDR3 in DNA: TGTGCCAGCAGCTTTACTAGGTCGAACACCGGGGAGCTGTTTTTT.

The genes are TRBV5-5 and TRBJ2-3, with D perhaps matching TRBD1 or TRBD2 (5 bases each). This CDR3 region has 14 residues. The germline V gene encodes CDR1 SGHKS and CDR2 YYEKEE (reference sequence). V dropped 4 bases and J dropped 6 bases, with 15 bases sitting between them. This CDR3 is CASSTGTPGDTQYF. Here the CDR3 DNA reads TGTGCCAGCAGCACCGGGACGCCAGGCGATACGCAGTATTTT.

The chain couples TRBV6-5 to TRBJ2-7, with 8 bases fitting TRBD1. The CDR3 totals 12 residues. From germline, CDR1 is MNHEY and CDR2 SVGAGI. Germline trimming cut 4 bases from V and 6 bases from J; bases unmatched to any gene: 2. This chain's CDR3 is CASSSTGGEQYF. The CDR3 DNA sequence: TGTGCCAGCAGTTCAACAGGGGGCGAGCAGTACTTC.

The CDR3 here is CASSYDKGMNTEAFF. In DNA form, the CDR3 reads TGTGCCAGCAGTTACGACAAAGGAATGAACACTGAAGCTTTCTTT. V and J are TRBV6-6 and TRBJ1-1; D is unresolved. The CDR3 is 15 amino acids. Trimming cost V 2 bases and J 0 bases, with 10 bases left between them. Germline V CDR1 and CDR2: MNHNY, SVGAGI (reference sequence).

V gene TRBV7-3 combines with J gene TRBJ1-1; tentative D call: TRBD1 (5 bases). The CDR3 covers 14 residues. V gave up 3 bases and J gave up 7 bases, with 15 bases separating them. Germline CDR1 SGHTA, CDR2 FQGTGA. The CDR3: CASSLGGYQGEAFF. In nucleotides, the CDR3 is TGTGCCAGCAGCTTGGGGGGATACCAAGGTGAAGCTTTCTTT.

This clone was seen more than once but under ten times. The V call is TRBV7-2, the J call TRBJ2-2, with D possibly TRBD2 on 5 matching bases. The germline V gene has CDR1 SGHTA and CDR2 FQGNSA. The CDR3 has 11 residues. V was cut by 8 bases and J by 7 bases, with 8 bases left in between. The CDR3 region has the DNA TGTGCCAGCGGGAGATTCGGGGAGCTGTTTTTT. Residues: CASGRFGELFF.

J is TRBJ2-7 and V is TRBV5-1; the match to TRBD1 covers 7 bases. The CDR3 has 15 amino acids. J was trimmed by 0 bases and V by 4 bases; bases with no gene match: 7. Germline V gene lookup returns CDR1 SGHRS and CDR2 YFSETQ. The CDR3 region has the DNA TGCGCCAGCAGCCCTATGACAGGGCCCTCCTACGAGCAGTACTTC. The encoded protein is CASSPMTGPSYEQYF. Using reference TRBV5-1 and TRBJ2-7 for the parts outside the CDR3, the full variable domain is KAGVTQTPRYLIKTRGQQVTLSCSPISGHRSVSWYQQTPGQGLQFLFEYFSETQRNKGNFPGRFSGRQFSNSRSEMNVSTLELGDSALYLCASSPMTGPSYEQYFGPGTRLTVT.

This rearrangement joins TRBV7-8 to TRBJ2-1; TRBD2 agrees at 10 bases. This CDR3 contains 14 residues. Germline V gene data show CDR1 as SGHVS and CDR2 as FQNEAQ. The ends lost 5 bases at V and 6 bases at J; junction bases unmatched: 4. The chain's CDR3 is CASSPSGSFNEQFF. Written as DNA, the CDR3 is TGTGCCAGCAGCCCTAGCGGGAGCTTCAATGAGCAGTTCTTC.

The chain combines TRBV9 with TRBJ2-5; D possibly corresponds to TRBD2 (5 bases). V lost 4 bases and J 3 bases, leaving 10 bases between the germline ends. This CDR3 contains 13 residues. In germline, CDR1 is SGDLS, CDR2 YYNGEE. The CDR3 spells CASSPLREETQYF. The DNA for the CDR3 is TGTGCCAGCAGCCCTCTGCGGGAAGAGACCCAGTACTTC. Drawing the rest from reference TRBV9 and TRBJ2-5, the complete variable domain is DSGVTQTPKHLITATGQRVTLRCSPRSGDLSVYWYQQSLDQGLQFLIQYYNGEERAKGNILERFSAQQFPDLHSELNLSSLELGDSALYFCASSPLREETQYFGPGTRLLVL.